The T cell receptor beta chain under discussion was sequenced for a study of blood T cell repertoires in COVID-19. Clones were read by immunoSEQ multiplex PCR, and TCRdb kept only the in-frame ones, dropping some. This sample has approximately 220,000 clones, with roughly 83% found just once. The germline gives CDR1 SGDLS, CDR2 YYNGEE. The length of the CDR3 is 15 residues. V lost 0 bases and J lost 1, with 10 bases in between. The chain uses TRBV9 and TRBJ1-1; a possible D gene is TRBD1 (5 bases). The TCR originated in a woman in her thirties or forties with acute COVID-19. Input material: PBMCs or T cells enriched from blood (not recorded which). This CDR3 reads CASSVVGQGNTEAFF. For the CDR3, the DNA is TGTGCCAGCAGCGTAGTTGGGCAGGGGAACACTGAAGCTTTCTTT.